Each of the 21 T cell receptor beta chains below was sequenced from the same sample in a study of cytomegalovirus exposure and HLA in healthy donors. A multiplex PCR was run with 60 Vbeta primers and 13 Jbeta primers. Method: immunoSEQ multiplex PCR; TCRdb's copy keeps in-frame clones and lacks some. The repertoire holds some 150,000 clones, with 50% to 75% as singletons. The sample was PBMCs. These receptors were collected from a woman in her sixties in good health and CMV-seropositive.

The rearrangement links TRBV28 to TRBJ1-1; no firm D call. This CDR3 spans 13 amino acids. Germline V gene sequence: CDR1 MDHEN, CDR2 SYDVKM. With 2 bases removed from V and 2 bases from J, the gap between germline ends came to 6 bases. Here the CDR3 DNA reads TGTGCCAGCAGTTTACTCTTAAACACTGAAGCTTTCTTT. Translation gives CASSLLLNTEAFF.

This rearrangement joins TRBV6-5 to TRBJ2-5, with D hard to call. The V end lost 3 bases, the J end lost 5 bases, and 10 bases lay between the germline ends. This CDR3 contains 13 residues. The germline V gene encodes CDR1 MNHEY and CDR2 SVGAGI. CDR3 in amino acids: CASSYGGRETQYF. CDR3 nucleotide sequence: TGTGCCAGCAGTTATGGTGGCCGTGAGACCCAGTACTTC.

V is TRBV9 and J is TRBJ1-1, with D possibly being TRBD1 (5 bases). This CDR3 comprises 13 residues. V lost 2 bases and J 5 bases, leaving 10 bases between the germline ends. Per the germline V gene, CDR1 is SGDLS and CDR2 is YYNGEE. This CDR3 reads CASSVLGGTEAFF. Written as DNA, the CDR3 is TGTGCCAGCAGCGTGTTGGGGGGGACTGAAGCTTTCTTT.

The chain has TRBV7-2 and TRBJ2-1, with TRBD2 matching over 7 bases. V shed 1 base, J shed 9 bases, and the junction held 3 bases outside the gene matches. The CDR3 is 13 residues long. Germline V gives CDR1 SGHTA, CDR2 FQGNSA. CDR3 sequence: CASSLDASGEQFF. The CDR3 nucleotides are TGTGCCAGCAGCTTAGATGCTAGCGGTGAGCAGTTCTTC.

This clone was counted once. The gene calls are TRBV27 and TRBJ1-5; 9 bases are shared with TRBD1. V shed 5 bases and J 2 bases; nucleotides not matched to a gene: 7. This CDR3 is 16 amino acids long. Germline assignment: CDR1 MNHEY and CDR2 SMNVEV (reference sequence). The CDR3 bases are TGTGCCAGCAGTCAGGGGACAGGGCGGGGCAATCAGCCCCAGCATTTT. Protein: CASSQGTGRGNQPQHF.

The chain joins TRBV28 to TRBJ2-7; D uncertain. Germline-derived CDR1 and CDR2 are MDHEN and SYDVKM. The V end lost 3 bases, the J end lost 1 base, and 10 bases lay between the germline ends. The CDR3 is made up of 14 amino acids. The CDR3 here is CASSFGDRSYEQYF. CDR3 DNA sequence: TGTGCCAGCAGTTTTGGAGACCGGTCCTACGAGCAGTACTTC.

This chain links TRBV7-2 with TRBJ2-3; D is undetermined. This CDR3 spans 15 amino acids. Germline V gives CDR1 SGHTA, CDR2 FQGNSA. Trimming removed 1 base from V and 5 bases from J, with 13 bases in between. CDR3: CASSLVGYPGDTQYF. CDR3 bases: TGTGCCAGCAGCTTAGTGGGCTACCCCGGAGATACGCAGTATTTT.

The chain carries TRBV7-3 and TRBJ2-2; 8 bases line up with TRBD1. The germline gives CDR1 SGHTA, CDR2 FQGTGA. The CDR3 runs to 16 residues. V was clipped by 4 bases and J by 4 bases; unmatched bases: 8. The CDR3 region has the DNA TGTGCCAGCAGCTCCCTCGGGACAGGAATCACCGGGGAGCTGTTTTTT. This codes for CASSSLGTGITGELFF.

The CDR3 sequence is CASSRDRETYTF. CDR3 nucleotides: TGTGCCAGCAGCCGGGACAGGGAAACCTACACCTTC. The genes are TRBV7-2 and TRBJ1-2; TRBD1 agrees at 9 bases. Losses at the gene ends were 5 bases for V and 10 bases for J; bases not matched to a gene: 5. There are 12 residues in the CDR3. From germline, CDR1 is SGHTA and CDR2 FQGNSA.

Only a few counts were recorded for this clone. The J gene is TRBJ2-5, the V gene TRBV5-8, with 10 bases lining up with TRBD1. Per the germline V gene, CDR1 is SGHTS and CDR2 is YDEGEE. V was clipped by 4 bases and J by 7 bases; unmatched bases: 13. The CDR3 covers 16 residues. CDR3 DNA: TGTGCCAGCAGCCTAGGGACAGGGGACGCTTGGGGGACCCAGTACTTC. Its translation: CASSLGTGDAWGTQYF.

The rearrangement joins TRBV9 to TRBJ1-1; 12 positions match TRBD1. V shed 4 bases, J shed 5 bases, and the junction held 9 bases outside the gene matches. The germline CDR1 and CDR2 sequences are SGDLS and YYNGEE. This CDR3 region has 16 residues. CDR3 residues: CASSPQGQGAGTEAFF. CDR3 DNA: TGTGCCAGCAGCCCCCAGGGACAGGGGGCTGGAACTGAAGCTTTCTTT.

This chain uses TRBV6-4 with TRBJ2-1, with D maybe TRBD1 (6 bases). Germline V lookup: CDR1 MRHNA, CDR2 SNTAGT. Trimming pared 3 bases from V and 6 bases from J, leaving 12 bases between. This CDR3 is built from 14 residues. The CDR3: CASSEPARGNEQFF. Here the CDR3 DNA reads TGTGCCAGCAGTGAGCCGGCCAGGGGCAATGAGCAGTTCTTC.

V is TRBV9 and J is TRBJ1-1, with 7 bases identical to TRBD1. Germline V lookup: CDR1 SGDLS, CDR2 YYNGEE. Trimming cost V 7 bases and J 0 bases; bases outside gene matches: 9. CDR3 length: 15 residues. CDR3 in amino acids: CASGSGTALNTEAFF. The CDR3 DNA is TGTGCCAGCGGCTCGGGGACAGCTTTGAACACTGAAGCTTTCTTT.

This clone appeared a few times. The rearrangement joins TRBV30 to TRBJ2-5; 16 bases line up with TRBD2. Germline V CDR1 and CDR2: GTSNPN, SVGIG (reference sequence). This CDR3 has 16 residues. V lost 4 bases to trimming and J lost 7 bases; unmatched junction nucleotides: 9. CDR3 sequence reads: CAWIRPGLAGGGTQYF. The CDR3 DNA follows: TGTGCCTGGATTCGACCGGGACTAGCGGGAGGGGGGACCCAGTACTTC.

The CDR3 sequence is CSVESGFSGNTIYF. The CDR3 nucleotides are TGCAGCGTTGAGAGCGGTTTCTCTGGAAACACCATATATTTT. The V call is TRBV29-1, the J call TRBJ1-3; the D is unclear. The CDR3 length is 14 residues. Trimming left V 3 bases short and J 0 bases short, with 9 bases between. Germline V gives CDR1 SQVTM, CDR2 ANQGSEA.

This chain connects TRBV19 to TRBJ2-7, with a tentative D call TRBD1 (6 bases). Germline CDR1 LNHDA, CDR2 SQIVND (reference sequence). V was shortened by 0 bases and J by 6 bases, with 6 bases between the two germline ends. The CDR3 runs to 12 residues. The chain's CDR3 is CASSIDRGEQYF. The DNA of the CDR3 is TGTGCCAGTAGTATAGACAGGGGCGAGCAGTACTTC.

A word on this clone: Other DNA sequences of this sample code for an identical CDR3. This chain connects TRBV7-3 to TRBJ2-1, with 9 bases matching TRBD2. The CDR3 consists of 15 residues. V lost 1 base to trimming and J lost 4 bases; unmatched junction nucleotides: 2. CDR1 is SGHTA and CDR2 is FQGTGA in the germline V gene. The CDR3: CASSLSLAGYNEQFF. CDR3 bases: TGTGCCAGCAGCTTAAGTCTAGCGGGATACAATGAGCAGTTCTTC.

The V call is TRBV7-9, the J call TRBJ1-1; 8 bases agree with TRBD1. The CDR3 sequence is 15 residues long. Germline-derived CDR1 and CDR2 are SEHNR and FQNEAQ (reference sequence). With 4 bases clipped from V and 7 bases from J, the junction kept 11 bases outside the gene matches. The CDR3 protein is CASSSPGTGLFEAFF. The CDR3 bases are TGTGCCAGCAGCTCTCCCGGGACAGGACTCTTTGAAGCTTTCTTT.

The chain joins TRBV19 to TRBJ2-1; D uncertain. Looked up from germline, CDR1 is LNHDA and CDR2 is SQIVND (reference sequence). Trimming took off 7 bases at V and 0 bases at J, with 7 bases between the two ends. This CDR3 spans 13 amino acids. The chain's CDR3 is CASTKSSYNEQFF. As DNA, the CDR3 is TGTGCCAGTACGAAGAGCTCCTACAATGAGCAGTTCTTC.

V usage is TRBV6-5 and J usage is TRBJ1-1; tentative D call: TRBD1 (6 bases). The CDR3 runs to 16 residues. The ends were cut back, 2 bases at V and 3 bases at J, with 16 bases in the middle. Germline loops: CDR1 MNHEY, CDR2 SVGAGI. CDR3 in DNA: TGTGCCAGCAGTTACGAGAGGGGGTCCCTTGACACTGAAGCTTTCTTT. This gives the protein CASSYERGSLDTEAFF.

The chain uses TRBV19 and TRBJ2-7; 8 bases are a match to TRBD1. V shed 10 bases, J shed 3 bases, and the junction held 14 bases outside the gene matches. Germline assignment: CDR1 LNHDA and CDR2 SQIVND (reference sequence). This CDR3 has 15 amino acids. CDR3 in DNA: TGTGCCACTTCCTCGGTAGGACAGGGTGGCTACGAGCAGTACTTC. It specifies CATSSVGQGGYEQYF. The complete variable domain, with remaining parts taken from reference TRBV19 and TRBJ2-7, reads DGGITQSPKYLFRKEGQNVTLSCEQNLNHDAMYWYRQDPGQGLRLIYYSQIVNDFQKGDIAEGYSVSREKKESFPLTVTSAQKNPTAFYLCATSSVGQGGYEQYFGPGTRLTVT.